This T cell receptor beta chain was observed in a study of T cell repertoires in ileal Crohn's disease. Indicated time point: inflamed ileum from the surgical specimen. The method was immunoSEQ multiplex PCR; TCRdb's version includes in-frame clones alone and lacks a portion of them. The top ten hold roughly 6.9% of the sample, which has some 16,000 clones, around 90% seen once. Germline V CDR1 and CDR2: SGDLS, YYNGEE. The CDR3 totals 15 residues. J gave up 5 bases and V 2 bases, and 6 bases lay outside the gene matches. The genes are TRBV9 and TRBJ2-5; 10 bases are shared with TRBD1. This receptor was obtained from an adult with Crohn's disease. The sequencing input was ileal tissue. This CDR3 reads CASSVSPGQGETQYF. CDR3 in DNA: TGTGCCAGCAGCGTCTCTCCGGGACAGGGGGAGACCCAGTACTTC.